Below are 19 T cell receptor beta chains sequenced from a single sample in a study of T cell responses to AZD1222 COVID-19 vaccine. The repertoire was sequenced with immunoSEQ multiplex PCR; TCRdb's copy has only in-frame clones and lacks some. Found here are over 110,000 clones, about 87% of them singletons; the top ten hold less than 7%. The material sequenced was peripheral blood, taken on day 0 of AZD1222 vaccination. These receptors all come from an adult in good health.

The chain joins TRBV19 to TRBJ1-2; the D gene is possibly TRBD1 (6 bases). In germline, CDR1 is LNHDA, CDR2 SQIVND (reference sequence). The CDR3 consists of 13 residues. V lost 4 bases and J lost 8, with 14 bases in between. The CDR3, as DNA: TGTGCCAGTAGTACAGGACAGTGGGGAGGCTACACCTTC. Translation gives CASSTGQWGGYTF.

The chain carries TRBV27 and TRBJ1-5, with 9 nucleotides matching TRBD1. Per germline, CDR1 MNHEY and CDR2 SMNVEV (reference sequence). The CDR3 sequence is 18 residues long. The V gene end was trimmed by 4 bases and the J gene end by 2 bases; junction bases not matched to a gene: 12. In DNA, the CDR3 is TGTGCCAGCAGTTCTTACCTTCGACAGGGGGTAGGCAATCAGCCCCAGCATTTT. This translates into CASSSYLRQGVGNQPQHF.

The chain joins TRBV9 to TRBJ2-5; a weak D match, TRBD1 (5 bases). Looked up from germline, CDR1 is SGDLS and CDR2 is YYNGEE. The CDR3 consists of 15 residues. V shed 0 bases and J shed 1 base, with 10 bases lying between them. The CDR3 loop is CASSVAAGSQETQYF. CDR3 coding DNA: TGTGCCAGCAGCGTAGCTGCAGGGTCCCAAGAGACCCAGTACTTC.

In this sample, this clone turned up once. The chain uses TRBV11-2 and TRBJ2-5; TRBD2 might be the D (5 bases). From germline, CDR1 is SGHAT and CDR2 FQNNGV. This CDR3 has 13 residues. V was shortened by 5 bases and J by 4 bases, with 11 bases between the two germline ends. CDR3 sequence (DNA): TGTGCCAGCAGCCCTGCGCTAGCAGAGACCCAGTACTTC. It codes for CASSPALAETQYF.

The CDR3 coding sequence is TGTGCCTGGATCCGGCAGGGTATTCCTGAAGCTTTCTTT. Its translation is CAWIRQGIPEAFF. The rearrangement uses TRBV30 and TRBJ1-1; possibly TRBD1 for D (5 bases). This CDR3 is built from 13 residues. Germline V gene sequence: CDR1 GTSNPN, CDR2 SVGIG (reference sequence). V shed 4 bases and J shed 6 bases, with 15 bases lying between them.

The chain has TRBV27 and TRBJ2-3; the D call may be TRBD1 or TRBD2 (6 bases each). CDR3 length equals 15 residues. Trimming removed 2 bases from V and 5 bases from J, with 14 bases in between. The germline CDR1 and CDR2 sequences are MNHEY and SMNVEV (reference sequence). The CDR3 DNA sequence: TGTGCCAGCAGTTTAAGAGACAGGAGGGTAGATACGCAGTATTTT. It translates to CASSLRDRRVDTQYF.

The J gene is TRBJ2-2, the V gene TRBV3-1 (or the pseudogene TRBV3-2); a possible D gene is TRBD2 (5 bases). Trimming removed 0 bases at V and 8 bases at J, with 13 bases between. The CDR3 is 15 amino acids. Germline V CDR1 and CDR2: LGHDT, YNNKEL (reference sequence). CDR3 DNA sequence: TGTGCCAGCAGCCAAGAAGGTAGCGTCAGGGGGGAGCTGTTTTTT. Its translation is CASSQEGSVRGELFF.

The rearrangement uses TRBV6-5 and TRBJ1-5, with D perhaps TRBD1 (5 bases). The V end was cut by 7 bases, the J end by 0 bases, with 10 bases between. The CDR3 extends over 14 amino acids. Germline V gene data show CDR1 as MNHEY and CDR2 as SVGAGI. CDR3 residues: CASTGEYSNQPQHF. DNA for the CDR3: TGTGCCAGCACGGGGGAGTATAGCAATCAGCCCCAGCATTTT.

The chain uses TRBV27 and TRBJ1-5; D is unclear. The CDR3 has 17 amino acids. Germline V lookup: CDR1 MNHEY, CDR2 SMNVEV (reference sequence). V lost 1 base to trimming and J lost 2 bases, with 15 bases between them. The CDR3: CASSLLPPGRGNQPQHF. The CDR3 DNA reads TGTGCCAGCAGTTTATTGCCCCCGGGGAGGGGCAATCAGCCCCAGCATTTT.

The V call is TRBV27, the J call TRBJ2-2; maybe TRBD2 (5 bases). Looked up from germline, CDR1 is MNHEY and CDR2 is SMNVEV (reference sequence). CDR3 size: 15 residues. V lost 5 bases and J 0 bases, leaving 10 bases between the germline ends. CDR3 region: CASSPIATNTGELFF. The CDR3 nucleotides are TGTGCCAGCAGTCCCATAGCGACGAACACCGGGGAGCTGTTTTTT.

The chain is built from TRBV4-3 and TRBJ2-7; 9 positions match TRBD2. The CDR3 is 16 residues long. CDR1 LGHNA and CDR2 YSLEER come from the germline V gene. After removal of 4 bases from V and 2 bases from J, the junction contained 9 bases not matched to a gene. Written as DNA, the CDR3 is TGCGCCAGCAGCCGTCAATTAGCGGGAGAAACCTACGAGCAGTACTTC. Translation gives CASSRQLAGETYEQYF.

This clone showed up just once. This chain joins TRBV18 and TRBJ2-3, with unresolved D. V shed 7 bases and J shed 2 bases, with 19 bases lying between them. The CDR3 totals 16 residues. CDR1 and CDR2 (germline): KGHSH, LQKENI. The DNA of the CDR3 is TGTGCCAGCTTCCCAGAGCTAGGAACCCACACAGATACGCAGTATTTT. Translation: CASFPELGTHTDTQYF.

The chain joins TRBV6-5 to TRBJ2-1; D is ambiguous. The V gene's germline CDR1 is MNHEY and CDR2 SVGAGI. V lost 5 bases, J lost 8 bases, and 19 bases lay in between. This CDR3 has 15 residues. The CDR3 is CASSITLAATDEQFF. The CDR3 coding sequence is TGTGCCAGCAGTATAACGTTGGCAGCCACGGATGAGCAGTTCTTC.

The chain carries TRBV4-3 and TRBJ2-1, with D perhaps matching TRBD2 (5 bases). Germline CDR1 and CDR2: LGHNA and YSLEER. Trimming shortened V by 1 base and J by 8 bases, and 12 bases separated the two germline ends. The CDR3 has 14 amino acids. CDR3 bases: TGCGCCAGCAGCCAAGGGCTAGCAGGCTATGAGCAGTTCTTC. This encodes CASSQGLAGYEQFF.

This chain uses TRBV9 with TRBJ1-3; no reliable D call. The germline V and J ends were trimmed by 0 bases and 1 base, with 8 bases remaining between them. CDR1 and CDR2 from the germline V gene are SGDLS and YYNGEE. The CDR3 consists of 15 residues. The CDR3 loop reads CASSVDPRSGNTIYF. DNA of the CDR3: TGTGCCAGCAGCGTAGATCCCAGATCTGGAAACACCATATATTTT. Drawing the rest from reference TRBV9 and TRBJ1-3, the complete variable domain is DSGVTQTPKHLITATGQRVTLRCSPRSGDLSVYWYQQSLDQGLQFLIQYYNGEERAKGNILERFSAQQFPDLHSELNLSSLELGDSALYFCASSVDPRSGNTIYFGEGSWLTVV.

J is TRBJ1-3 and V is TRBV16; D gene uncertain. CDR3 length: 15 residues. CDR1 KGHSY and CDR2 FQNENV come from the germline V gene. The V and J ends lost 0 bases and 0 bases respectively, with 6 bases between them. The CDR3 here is CASSQSGSSGNTIYF. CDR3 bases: TGTGCCAGCAGCCAATCGGGCAGCTCTGGAAACACCATATATTTT.

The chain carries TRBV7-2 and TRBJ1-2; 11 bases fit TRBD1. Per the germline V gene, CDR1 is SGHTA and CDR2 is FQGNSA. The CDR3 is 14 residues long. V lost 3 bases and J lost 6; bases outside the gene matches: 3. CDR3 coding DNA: TGTGCCAGCAGCTTGACGGGACAGGGGGATGGCTACACCTTC. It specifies CASSLTGQGDGYTF.

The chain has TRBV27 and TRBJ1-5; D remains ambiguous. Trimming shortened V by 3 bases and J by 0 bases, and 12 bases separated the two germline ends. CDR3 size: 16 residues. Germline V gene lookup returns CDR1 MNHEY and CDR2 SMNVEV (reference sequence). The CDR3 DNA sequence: TGTGCCAGCAGTTTGGACGGATCCTATAGCAATCAGCCCCAGCATTTT. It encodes CASSLDGSYSNQPQHF.

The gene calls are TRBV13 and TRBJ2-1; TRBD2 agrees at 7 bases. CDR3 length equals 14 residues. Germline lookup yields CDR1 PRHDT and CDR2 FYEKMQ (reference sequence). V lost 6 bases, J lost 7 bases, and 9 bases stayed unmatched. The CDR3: CASRRLAVGNEQFF. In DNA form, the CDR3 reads TGTGCCAGCAGGCGGCTAGCGGTTGGGAATGAGCAGTTCTTC.